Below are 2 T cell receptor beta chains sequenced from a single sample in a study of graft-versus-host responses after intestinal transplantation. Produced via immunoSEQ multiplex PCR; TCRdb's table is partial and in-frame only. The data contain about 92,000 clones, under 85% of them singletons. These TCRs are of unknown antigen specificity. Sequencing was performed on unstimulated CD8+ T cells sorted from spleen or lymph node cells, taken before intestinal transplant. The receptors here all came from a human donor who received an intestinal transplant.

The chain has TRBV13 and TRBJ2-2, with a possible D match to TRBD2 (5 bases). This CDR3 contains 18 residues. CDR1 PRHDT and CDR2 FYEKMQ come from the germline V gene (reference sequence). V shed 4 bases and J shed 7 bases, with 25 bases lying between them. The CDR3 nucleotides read TGTGCCAGCAGCTCCCTCGCCTCCTCACTAGGTCTCGGCGGGGAGCTGTTTTTT. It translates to CASSSLASSLGLGGELFF.

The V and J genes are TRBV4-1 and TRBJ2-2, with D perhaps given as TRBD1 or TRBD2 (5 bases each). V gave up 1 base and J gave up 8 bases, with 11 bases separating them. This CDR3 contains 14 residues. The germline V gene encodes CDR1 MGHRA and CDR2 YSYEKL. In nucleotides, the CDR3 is TGCGCCAGCAGCCAAGTGAGGGGCGGTGGGGAGCTGTTTTTT. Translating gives CASSQVRGGGELFF.